The 30 T cell receptor beta chains below come from one sample, sequenced in a study of T-cell memory formation after mild COVID-19. Using its own MiXCR run on the 5' RACE reads, TCRdb lists one record per CDR3 protein. The sample comprises about 560,000 distinct CDR3 sequences, roughly 17% of which are singletons, and about 8.1% rests with the top ten. Input material: PBMCs or a T cell subset sorted from them (not recorded which). All receptors come from an adult woman who had mild COVID-19 (a few samples of this study predate the infection). Cell type and time point are not known.

The table lists this clonotype with a few counts. This chain joins TRBV4-1 and TRBJ1-1; D gene ambiguous. Germline V gene data show CDR1 as MGHRA and CDR2 as YSYEKL. V was clipped by 3 bases and J by 6 bases, with 14 bases between them. There are 14 residues in the CDR3. The CDR3 DNA sequence: TGCGCCAGCAGCCAGGTCGGGAGGGTGGCTGAAGCTTTCTTT. This sequence encodes CASSQVGRVAEAFF.

This clonotype has a handful of counts. This chain uses TRBV5-1 with TRBJ2-5; 10 nucleotides match TRBD2. The germline gives CDR1 SGHRS, CDR2 YFSETQ. The CDR3 runs to 18 residues. The V and J ends lost 4 bases and 0 bases, in that order; junction bases with no gene match: 12. CDR3 in DNA: TGCGCCAGCAGCGATAAGCGGGGGGGGACACGAAACCAAGAGACCCAGTACTTC. Translation: CASSDKRGGTRNQETQYF.

This rearrangement joins TRBV29-1 to TRBJ1-2, with D hard to call. This CDR3 region has 11 residues. CDR1 is SQVTM, CDR2 ANQGSEA, per germline. The V end lost 4 bases, the J end lost 4 bases, and 7 bases lay between the germline ends. As DNA, the CDR3 is TGCAGCGTTGGTCCGGGCTATGGCTACACCTTC. Protein: CSVGPGYGYTF.

V usage is TRBV19 and J usage is TRBJ2-7, with 9 bases identical to TRBD1. The CDR3 consists of 14 residues. V shed 8 bases and J 5 bases; nucleotides not matched to a gene: 10. CDR1 is LNHDA and CDR2 is SQIVND in the germline V gene (reference sequence). Written as DNA, the CDR3 is TGTGCCAGTTGCAAGGGACAGGGAATCGACGAGCAGTACTTC. Amino acids: CASCKGQGIDEQYF.

V is TRBV5-4 and J is TRBJ2-5; D ambiguous. Between the trimmed V and J ends, which lost 1 base and 12 bases, there was a span of 13 bases. CDR1 is SGHNT, CDR2 YYREEE, per germline (reference sequence). The CDR3 totals 12 residues. The CDR3 region is CASSLRDKAEYF. In nucleotides, the CDR3 is TGTGCCAGCAGCTTGCGAGATAAGGCGGAGTACTTC.

This chain joins TRBV12-3 or TRBV12-4 and TRBJ2-3; D may be TRBD1 or TRBD2 (5 bases each). The CDR3 has 14 residues. Trimming left V 3 bases short and J 5 bases short, with 12 bases between. The CDR3 DNA is TGTGCCAGCAGTTTTGGGGCACGGGGAGATACGCAGTATTTT. This encodes CASSFGARGDTQYF.

This clonotype came up a few times. This chain uses TRBV2 with TRBJ2-7, with D perhaps matching TRBD1 (5 bases). CDR1 SNHLY and CDR2 FYNNEI come from the germline V gene. Trimming took off 6 bases at V and 4 bases at J, with 10 bases between the two ends. CDR3 length: 12 amino acids. CDR3 sequence reads: CASRIDSYEQYF. Written as DNA, the CDR3 is TGTGCCAGCAGAATCGACAGTTACGAGCAGTACTTC.

This clonotype has a handful of counts. The gene calls are TRBV5-4 and TRBJ2-2; TRBD1 or TRBD2 may be the D gene (5 bases each). V lost 0 bases and J lost 6, with 12 bases in between. Looked up from germline, CDR1 is SGHNT and CDR2 is YYREEE (reference sequence). This CDR3 is 15 amino acids long. CDR3 residues: CASSLGGSRSGELFF. In nucleotides, the CDR3 is TGTGCCAGCAGCTTGGGGGGGAGTCGATCCGGGGAGCTGTTTTTT.

This clonotype was counted between two and nine times. The chain couples TRBV12-3 or TRBV12-4 to TRBJ1-1; TRBD1 is a possible D gene (6 bases). There are 15 residues in the CDR3. Trimming left V 2 bases short and J 5 bases short, with 15 bases between. CDR3 in amino acids: CASSLTGLGGTEAFF. The CDR3 DNA follows: TGTGCCAGCAGTTTAACAGGGCTAGGTGGAACTGAAGCTTTCTTT.

The rearrangement links TRBV9 to TRBJ2-1; D is unclear. Trimming left V 3 bases short and J 7 bases short, with 17 bases between. The CDR3 covers 15 residues. The germline gives CDR1 SGDLS, CDR2 YYNGEE. This chain's CDR3 is CASSERLAPSNEQFF. In DNA form, the CDR3 reads TGTGCCAGCAGCGAAAGACTGGCCCCGTCAAATGAGCAGTTCTTC.

V usage is TRBV5-1 and J usage is TRBJ2-1; 7 bases are shared with TRBD2. The trim removed 4 bases at V and 4 bases at J, leaving 8 bases unmatched. This CDR3 comprises 15 residues. Germline V lookup: CDR1 SGHRS, CDR2 YFSETQ. The CDR3 is CASSPQRGLYNEQFF. CDR3 sequence (DNA): TGCGCCAGCAGCCCCCAGCGGGGCCTATACAATGAGCAGTTCTTC.

This clonotype has only a few counts. The chain's CDR3 is CASSPRDRPRAEAFF. The CDR3, as DNA: TGTGCCAGCAGCCCCCGGGACAGGCCCAGGGCTGAAGCTTTCTTT. The rearrangement links TRBV13 to TRBJ1-1; 8 bases are a match to TRBD1. Germline V lookup: CDR1 PRHDT, CDR2 FYEKMQ (reference sequence). The CDR3 extends over 15 amino acids. Unmatched junction bases numbered 11, after V lost 5 bases and J lost 6 bases.

This clonotype has only a few counts. V is TRBV20-1 and J is TRBJ1-1; D gene unclear. Germline CDR1 and CDR2: DFQATT and SNEGSKA (reference sequence). Trimming shortened V by 0 bases and J by 4 bases, and 12 bases separated the two germline ends. This CDR3 is 14 amino acids long. The CDR3 region has the DNA TGCAGTGCTAGAGATCCTTCCAGTGGCACTGAAGCTTTCTTT. This codes for CSARDPSSGTEAFF.

The CDR3 nucleotides read TGTGCCAGCCGGGGTGTCGAGGTTGGTTCACCCCTCCACTTT. Its translation: CASRGVEVGSPLHF. The rearrangement joins TRBV2 to TRBJ1-6; the D is unclear. The CDR3 spans 14 residues. Looked up from germline, CDR1 is SNHLY and CDR2 is FYNNEI. Trimming pared 8 bases from V and 9 bases from J, leaving 17 bases between.

The chain carries TRBV6-5 and TRBJ2-1; D unresolved. Germline assignment: CDR1 MNHEY and CDR2 SVGAGI. The CDR3 is made up of 14 amino acids. Trimming left V 3 bases short and J 6 bases short, with 12 bases between. The CDR3, as DNA: TGTGCCAGCAGTTATGATAGCTATGGCAATGAGCAGTTCTTC. Protein: CASSYDSYGNEQFF.

The table lists this clonotype with a few counts. The chain uses TRBV28 and TRBJ1-5; D uncertain. Trimming took off 6 bases at V and 0 bases at J, with 9 bases between the two ends. Germline-derived CDR1 and CDR2 are MDHEN and SYDVKM. CDR3 length equals 14 residues. The CDR3 DNA sequence: TGTGCCAGCAGCTCCAAGACTAGCAATCAGCCCCAGCATTTT. It translates to CASSSKTSNQPQHF. Full variable domain (rest looked up from reference TRBV28 and TRBJ1-5): DVKVTQSSRYLVKRTGEKVFLECVQDMDHENMFWYRQDPGLGLRLIYFSYDVKMKEKGDIPEGYSVSREKKERFSLILESASTNQTSMYLCASSSKTSNQPQHFGDGTRLSIL.

The V call is TRBV20-1, the J call TRBJ2-7; 7 bases align to TRBD2. Germline V gene data show CDR1 as DFQATT and CDR2 as SNEGSKA (reference sequence). The CDR3 covers 17 residues. V lost 3 bases and J lost 0; bases outside the gene matches: 14. This CDR3 reads CSASGRGASGSSYEQYF. DNA of the CDR3: TGCAGTGCTAGCGGCCGGGGAGCTAGCGGAAGCTCCTACGAGCAGTACTTC.

This clonotype was seen only a few times. The rearrangement links TRBV7-3 to TRBJ2-7; D unresolved. V was cut by 3 bases and J by 4 bases, with 10 bases left in between. The CDR3 totals 13 residues. Germline CDR1 reads SGHTA; CDR2 reads FQGTGA. This CDR3 reads CASSFDQGYEQYF. CDR3 DNA: TGTGCCAGCAGCTTCGACCAAGGGTACGAGCAGTACTTC.

The chain has TRBV5-1 and TRBJ2-3; 7 bases agree with TRBD2. The germline V gene has CDR1 SGHRS and CDR2 YFSETQ. CDR3 size: 14 residues. The V segment lost 4 bases and the J segment 4 bases; nucleotides outside the gene matches: 6. CDR3: CASSDPSGADTQYF. For the CDR3, the DNA is TGCGCCAGCAGCGACCCTAGCGGTGCAGATACGCAGTATTTT.

The rearrangement uses TRBV5-1 and TRBJ2-2, with a weak D call TRBD1 (6 bases). Trimming removed 6 bases from V and 5 bases from J, with 20 bases in between. The CDR3 contains 16 residues. Germline-derived CDR1 and CDR2 are SGHRS and YFSETQ. CDR3 sequence reads: CASTPNSQGSTGELFF. As DNA, the CDR3 is TGCGCCAGCACCCCGAACTCACAGGGTTCAACCGGGGAGCTGTTTTTT.

This clonotype has a handful of counts. The chain carries TRBV5-1 and TRBJ2-2; D might be TRBD2 (5 bases). The CDR3 length is 13 residues. Trimming took off 5 bases at V and 10 bases at J, with 15 bases between the two ends. The germline CDR1 and CDR2 sequences are SGHRS and YFSETQ. The CDR3 DNA is TGCGCCAGCAGGGGAACGGGATCGGTGGAGCTGTTTTTT. Its protein is CASRGTGSVELFF.

This clonotype was detected a few times. This chain connects TRBV5-1 to TRBJ1-4; no clear D gene. The V gene lost 0 bases and the J gene lost 3 bases, with 15 bases spanning the gap. CDR3 length equals 17 residues. Germline lookup yields CDR1 SGHRS and CDR2 YFSETQ. This chain's CDR3 is CASSLGPGKGPNEKLFF. The CDR3 DNA follows: TGCGCCAGCAGCTTGGGTCCGGGAAAAGGTCCTAATGAAAAACTGTTTTTT.

There are a few counts of this clonotype. CDR3 in amino acids: CASRGAREAIQYF. CDR3 coding DNA: TGTGCCAGCAGGGGGGCGCGAGAAGCCATTCAGTACTTC. The rearrangement uses TRBV7-9 and TRBJ2-4; a possible D gene is TRBD1 (6 bases). The germline V gene has CDR1 SEHNR and CDR2 FQNEAQ (reference sequence). V was clipped by 6 bases and J by 9 bases, with 15 bases between them. The CDR3 covers 13 residues.

The chain couples TRBV5-6 to TRBJ1-2, with D hard to call. Looked up from germline, CDR1 is SGHDT and CDR2 is YYEEEE. Trimming left V 1 base short and J 4 bases short, with 8 bases between. This CDR3 spans 13 amino acids. The CDR3 is CASSLRETYGYTF. The CDR3, as DNA: TGTGCCAGCAGCTTGCGGGAAACCTATGGCTACACCTTC.

A single count supports this clonotype. The rearrangement links TRBV13 to TRBJ1-3; the D gene is possibly TRBD1 (5 bases). Trimming left V 5 bases short and J 2 bases short, with 19 bases between. This CDR3 spans 17 amino acids. Germline V gene sequence: CDR1 PRHDT, CDR2 FYEKMQ (reference sequence). The CDR3: CASSRYQDGTAGNTIYF. As DNA, the CDR3 is TGTGCCAGCAGCCGATACCAAGATGGGACGGCTGGAAACACCATATATTTT.

This clonotype occurred a few times. J is TRBJ2-1 and V is TRBV30, with a weak D call TRBD2 (6 bases). Germline CDR1 GTSNPN, CDR2 SVGIG (reference sequence). Deletions cut 3 bases from V and 3 bases from J, with 9 bases between. The CDR3 runs 13 residues. The CDR3 nucleotides are TGTGCCTGGAGGGGGGACTTCTACAATGAGCAGTTCTTC. Protein: CAWRGDFYNEQFF.

This clonotype occurred a few times. This chain joins TRBV24-1 and TRBJ2-7; tentatively, D is TRBD1 or TRBD2 (6 bases each). The V gene's germline CDR1 is KGHDR and CDR2 SFDVKD. The length of the CDR3 is 15 residues. Trimming stripped 5 bases from V and 3 bases from J, with 16 bases between. CDR3 DNA: TGTGCCACCAGTGCCGCGGGACAAGGGGACTACGAGCAGTACTTC. The encoded protein is CATSAAGQGDYEQYF.

The chain carries TRBV15 and TRBJ2-3; 9 positions match TRBD2. Germline CDR1 and CDR2: LNHNV and YYDKDF (reference sequence). The length of the CDR3 is 16 residues. Trimming took 4 bases from V and 9 from J; bases not matched to a gene: 14. Here the CDR3 reads CATSTAAGGLGETQYF. The CDR3 coding sequence is TGTGCCACCAGCACCGCGGCGGGGGGGCTCGGTGAGACGCAGTATTTT.

The chain joins TRBV7-8 to TRBJ2-3, with TRBD1 as a possible D gene (6 bases). Germline CDR1 and CDR2: SGHVS and FQNEAQ. This CDR3 has 15 amino acids. Trimming cost V 3 bases and J 2 bases, with 12 bases left between them. The CDR3 nucleotides are TGTGCCAGCAGCTTCCCCCGGGACAACACAGATACGCAGTATTTT. Translation gives CASSFPRDNTDTQYF. Combining the CDR3 with reference TRBV7-8 and TRBJ2-3 gives the whole variable domain GAGVSQSPRYKVAKRGQDVALRCDPISGHVSLFWYQQALGQGPEFLTYFQNEAQLDKSGLPSDRFFAERPEGSVSTLKIQRTQQEDSAVYLCASSFPRDNTDTQYFGPGTRLTVL.

The V gene is TRBV14, the J gene TRBJ2-5; 10 nucleotides agree with TRBD1. The CDR3 loop spans 16 amino acids. V shed 2 bases, J shed 1 base, and the junction held 4 bases outside the gene matches. The germline CDR1 and CDR2 sequences are SGHDN and FVKESK. In DNA, the CDR3 is TGTGCCAGCAGCCAATTGACAGGGGGCTTCCAAGAGACCCAGTACTTC. Translation gives CASSQLTGGFQETQYF.